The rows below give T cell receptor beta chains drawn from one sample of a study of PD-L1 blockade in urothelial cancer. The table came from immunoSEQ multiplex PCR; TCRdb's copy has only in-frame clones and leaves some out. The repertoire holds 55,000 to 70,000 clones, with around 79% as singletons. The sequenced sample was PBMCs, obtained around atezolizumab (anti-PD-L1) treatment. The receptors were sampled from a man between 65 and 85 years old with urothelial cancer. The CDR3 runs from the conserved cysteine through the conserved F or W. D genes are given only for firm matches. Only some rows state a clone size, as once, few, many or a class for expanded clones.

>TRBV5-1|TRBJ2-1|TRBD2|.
CASSLAGGLAGVSGLNEQFF
TGCGCCAGCAGCTTGGCGGGGGGACTAGCGGGAGTTAGCGGATTAAATGAGCAGTTCTTC
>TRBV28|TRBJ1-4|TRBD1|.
CASSLGDRGNEKLFF
TGTGCCAGCAGTTTAGGGGACAGGGGTAATGAAAAACTGTTTTTT
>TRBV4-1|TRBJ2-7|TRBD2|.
CASSQVGGPGLELYEQYF
TGCGCCAGCAGCCAAGTGGGGGGCCCGGGACTAGAACTCTACGAGCAGTACTTC
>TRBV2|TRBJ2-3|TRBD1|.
CASSESWVGDRGLNF
TGTGCCAGCAGTGAAAGTTGGGTGGGGGACAGGGGTTTGAATTTT
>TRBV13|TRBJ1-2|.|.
CASSLGLQEGHYGYTF
TGTGCCAGCAGCTTAGGCCTTCAGGAGGGCCACTATGGCTACACCTTC
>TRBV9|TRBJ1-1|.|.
CASSVGLGENTEAFF
TGTGCCAGCAGCGTAGGTTTAGGGGAGAACACTGAAGCTTTCTTT
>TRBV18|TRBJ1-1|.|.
CASSRQLNTEAFF
TGTGCCAGCTCGCGACAGTTGAACACTGAAGCTTTCTTT
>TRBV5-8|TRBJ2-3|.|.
CASSLVRGIGTDTQYF
TGTGCCAGCAGCTTGGTTCGGGGGATAGGCACAGATACGCAGTATTTT
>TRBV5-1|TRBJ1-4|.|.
CASSFFHQGMTNEKLFF
TGCGCCAGCAGCTTTTTCCATCAGGGTATGACTAATGAAAAACTGTTTTTT
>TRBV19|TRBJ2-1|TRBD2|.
CASSLSGRRDNEQFF
TGTGCCAGTAGTCTTAGCGGGAGGAGGGACAATGAGCAGTTCTTC
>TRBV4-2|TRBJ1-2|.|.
CASNTGKIYTF
TGTGCCAGCAACACAGGGAAGATCTACACCTTC
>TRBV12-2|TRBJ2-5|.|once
CASRLIRPSGRGAPQETQYF
TGTGCAAGTCGCTTAATTCGTCCGAGCGGGAGAGGTGCCCCCCAAGAGACCCAGTACTTC
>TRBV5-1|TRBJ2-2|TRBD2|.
CASSSTGTSSGELFF
TGCGCCAGCAGCTCGACCGGGACTAGTTCCGGGGAGCTGTTTTTT
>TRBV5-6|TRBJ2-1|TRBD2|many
CASSLGLAVNEQFF
TGTGCCAGCAGCTTGGGACTAGCGGTGAATGAGCAGTTCTTC
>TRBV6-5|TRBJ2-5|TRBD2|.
CASSTLAGAEAQYF
TGTGCCAGCAGTACACTAGCGGGAGCTGAGGCCCAGTACTTC
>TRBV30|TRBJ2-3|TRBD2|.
CAWGRTSSLTDTQYF
TGTGCCTGGGGCCGGACTAGCTCCCTCACAGATACGCAGTATTTT
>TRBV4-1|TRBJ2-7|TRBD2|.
CASSERPASGGSYEQYF
TGCGCCAGCAGCGAAAGACCAGCTAGCGGGGGTTCCTACGAGCAGTACTTC
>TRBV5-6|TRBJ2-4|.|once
CASSLGTDIQYF
TGTGCCAGCAGCTTGGGCACGGACATTCAGTACTTC
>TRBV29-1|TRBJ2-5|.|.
CSVQAGTNQETQYF
TGCAGCGTTCAAGCCGGGACAAATCAAGAGACCCAGTACTTC
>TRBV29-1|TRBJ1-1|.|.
CSADGGRGTEAFF
TGCAGCGCTGACGGGGGAAGGGGCACTGAAGCTTTCTTT